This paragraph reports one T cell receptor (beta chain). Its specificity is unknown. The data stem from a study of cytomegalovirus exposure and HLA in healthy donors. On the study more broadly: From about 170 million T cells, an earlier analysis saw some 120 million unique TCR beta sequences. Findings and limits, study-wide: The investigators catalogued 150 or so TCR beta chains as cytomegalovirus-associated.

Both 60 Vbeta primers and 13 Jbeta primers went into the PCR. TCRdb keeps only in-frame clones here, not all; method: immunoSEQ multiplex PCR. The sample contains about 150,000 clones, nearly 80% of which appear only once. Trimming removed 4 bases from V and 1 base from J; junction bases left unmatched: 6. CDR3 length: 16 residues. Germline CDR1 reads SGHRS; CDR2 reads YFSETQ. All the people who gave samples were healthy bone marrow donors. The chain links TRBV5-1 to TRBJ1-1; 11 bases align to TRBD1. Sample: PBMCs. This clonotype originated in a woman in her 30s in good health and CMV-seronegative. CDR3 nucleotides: TGCGCCAGCAGCCCCGGGACAGGGGGACCGAACACTGAAGCTTTCTTT. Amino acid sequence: CASSPGTGGPNTEAFF.